The clone carrying this TCR beta chain was recorded only once. The target antigen is unknown. The data derive from a study of cytomegalovirus exposure and HLA in healthy donors. Study results and caveats: Specificity for CMV antigens was confirmed in vitro for a few of the CMV-associated chains. Fewer N-insertions (relative to the roughly 660-donor mean) were reportedly seen in an Asian-associated ancestry cluster in a later analysis.

Trimming shortened V by 7 bases and J by 1 base, and 16 bases separated the two germline ends. The CDR3 sequence is 15 residues long. Germline CDR1 reads MNHNS; CDR2 reads SASEGT. The PCR used 60 Vbeta and 13 Jbeta primers. Profiling relied on immunoSEQ multiplex PCR, and the TCRdb table lists in-frame clones only, not all of them. The data show over 130,000 clones, 61% seen once. Specimen: PBMCs. This TCR was sampled from a male donor in good health and CMV-seronegative. J is TRBJ1-1 and V is TRBV6-1; D possibly corresponds to TRBD1 (6 bases). CDR3 region: CASIWTATPNTEAFF. In DNA, the CDR3 is TGTGCCAGCATCTGGACAGCAACTCCGAACACTGAAGCTTTCTTT.